This is a list of T cell receptor beta chains from one sample in a study of blood T cell repertoires in COVID-19. The data were produced by immunoSEQ multiplex PCR, yet TCRdb's version contains in-frame clones alone and is incomplete. The sample lists about 29,000 clones; approximately 80% were seen once. Source material: peripheral blood. These receptors were taken from a woman in her seventies with acute or convalescent COVID-19. The CDR3 runs from the conserved cysteine through the conserved F or W. D genes are given only for firm matches. Size is omitted from some rows. Given values are once, few, many or a class for expanded clones.

J gene: TRBJ1-4; clone size: NA; V gene: TRBV28; D gene: TRBD1; CDR3 DNA: TGTGCCAGCAAAACCCAACCGGGACAGCAGGCAACTAATGAAAAACTGTTTTTT; CDR3 protein: CASKTQPGQQATNEKLFF
J gene: TRBJ1-2; clone size: medium-sized; V gene: TRBV5-3; D gene: TRBD1; CDR3 DNA: TGTGCCAGAAGCTTGGCCGTAACAGGGGATATAGGCTACACCTTC; CDR3 protein: CARSLAVTGDIGYTF
J gene: TRBJ1-2; clone size: NA; V gene: TRBV7-6; D gene: TRBD1; CDR3 DNA: TGTGCCAGCAGCTCGACAGGGGTGGGCTATGGCTACACCTTC; CDR3 protein: CASSSTGVGYGYTF
J gene: TRBJ2-3; clone size: few; V gene: TRBV3-1/TRBV3-2; D gene: NA; CDR3 DNA: TGTGCCAGCAGCCTGGGGGGTGTGGCGCAGTATTTT; CDR3 protein: CASSLGGVAQYF
J gene: TRBJ1-6; clone size: NA; V gene: TRBV11-2; D gene: NA; CDR3 DNA: TGTGCCAGCAGCCTGGTCACAGACCAAAATTCACCCCTCCACTTT; CDR3 protein: CASSLVTDQNSPLHF
J gene: TRBJ2-7; clone size: NA; V gene: TRBV28; D gene: TRBD2; CDR3 DNA: TGTGCCAGCAGTTTTGGGGGACTAGCGGGACTATTCTACGAGCAGTACTTC; CDR3 protein: CASSFGGLAGLFYEQYF
J gene: TRBJ2-1; clone size: once; V gene: TRBV5-1; D gene: NA; CDR3 DNA: TGCGCCAGCAGCTTGGAAATGGCTAGTAATTACAATGAGCAGTTCTTC; CDR3 protein: CASSLEMASNYNEQFF
J gene: TRBJ1-1; clone size: NA; V gene: TRBV28; D gene: TRBD1; CDR3 DNA: TGTGCCAGCAGTTTAAAGAGGGGGCGACCTTGGACTGAAGCTTTCTTT; CDR3 protein: CASSLKRGRPWTEAFF
J gene: TRBJ2-1; clone size: NA; V gene: TRBV28; D gene: TRBD1; CDR3 DNA: TGTGCCAGCAGTTTATCAAACAGGGGGCGAACCTACAATGAGCAGTTCTTC; CDR3 protein: CASSLSNRGRTYNEQFF
J gene: TRBJ2-2; clone size: few; V gene: TRBV9; D gene: TRBD2; CDR3 DNA: TGTGCCAGCAGCTCGGGCCGACTAGCGGGGGCGAACACCGGGGAGCTGTTTTTT; CDR3 protein: CASSSGRLAGANTGELFF
J gene: TRBJ2-1; clone size: NA; V gene: TRBV6-5; D gene: TRBD2; CDR3 DNA: TGTGCCAGCAGCTTCTGGGAGGGAAGGTACAATGAGCAGTTCTTC; CDR3 protein: CASSFWEGRYNEQFF
J gene: TRBJ1-1; clone size: NA; V gene: TRBV4-1; D gene: NA; CDR3 DNA: TGCGCCAGCAGCCAAGCAGCGTCTGAAGCTTTCTTT; CDR3 protein: CASSQAASEAFF
J gene: TRBJ1-5; clone size: NA; V gene: TRBV6-5; D gene: NA; CDR3 DNA: TGTGCCAGCAGACAGGGTCCCAATCAGCCCCAGCATTTT; CDR3 protein: CASRQGPNQPQHF
J gene: TRBJ2-3; clone size: NA; V gene: TRBV10-3; D gene: TRBD1; CDR3 DNA: TGTGCCATCAGTGTGACAGGGGAAGGGACAGATACGCAGTATTTT; CDR3 protein: CAISVTGEGTDTQYF
J gene: TRBJ2-3; clone size: NA; V gene: TRBV7-2; D gene: TRBD2; CDR3 DNA: TGTGCCAGCAGCCAAGACGGGAGGAGCACAGATACGCAGTATTTT; CDR3 protein: CASSQDGRSTDTQYF
J gene: TRBJ2-6; clone size: NA; V gene: TRBV19; D gene: NA; CDR3 DNA: TGTGCCAGTAGCCAAACTATATCTGGGGCCAACGTCCTGACTTTC; CDR3 protein: CASSQTISGANVLTF
J gene: TRBJ2-4; clone size: NA; V gene: TRBV14; D gene: NA; CDR3 DNA: TGTGCCAGCAGCCAAGATTGGCGGGACCCGGAGGGAAACATTCAGTACTTC; CDR3 protein: CASSQDWRDPEGNIQYF
J gene: TRBJ1-1; clone size: NA; V gene: TRBV6-5; D gene: NA; CDR3 DNA: TGTGCCAGCAGTCGCGGGGGCACTGAAGCTTTCTTT; CDR3 protein: CASSRGGTEAFF
J gene: TRBJ2-5; clone size: NA; V gene: TRBV4-2; D gene: TRBD2; CDR3 DNA: TGTGCCAGCAGCCAGTCTCAGCGACTAGCAAATTTCCAAGAGACCCAGTACTTC; CDR3 protein: CASSQSQRLANFQETQYF
J gene: TRBJ2-7; clone size: NA; V gene: TRBV7-9; D gene: TRBD1; CDR3 DNA: TGTGCCAGCACCCCGGACAGGGGCGAGCAGTACTTC; CDR3 protein: CASTPDRGEQYF
J gene: TRBJ1-4; clone size: NA; V gene: TRBV28; D gene: TRBD1; CDR3 DNA: TGTGCCAGCAGTTTACCGACAGGGATGGGAACTAATGAAAAACTGTTTTTT; CDR3 protein: CASSLPTGMGTNEKLFF
J gene: TRBJ2-2; clone size: few; V gene: TRBV12-3/TRBV12-4; D gene: NA; CDR3 DNA: TGTGCCAGCAGTTCCGGGTCCGTTAAGCAGAAGGTTTTT; CDR3 protein: CASSSGSVKQKVF
J gene: TRBJ2-2; clone size: NA; V gene: TRBV7-3; D gene: TRBD2; CDR3 DNA: TGTGCCAGCAGCCGAAGCGGGACGGTGAACACCGGGGAGCTGTTTTTT; CDR3 protein: CASSRSGTVNTGELFF
J gene: TRBJ1-3; clone size: NA; V gene: TRBV28; D gene: NA; CDR3 DNA: TGTGCCAGCAGTTCCCAGGGAAACACCATATATTTT; CDR3 protein: CASSSQGNTIYF
J gene: TRBJ1-1; clone size: NA; V gene: TRBV6-6; D gene: NA; CDR3 DNA: TGTGCCAGCAGTTACTCATTGGGGGGGAACACTGAAGCTTTCTTT; CDR3 protein: CASSYSLGGNTEAFF